Below, one T cell receptor beta chain is given with its context. The data were obtained in a study of cytomegalovirus exposure and HLA in healthy donors. Germline CDR1 reads KGHSH; CDR2 reads LQKENI. This CDR3 has 12 residues. Use of 60 Vbeta and 13 Jbeta primers characterized the PCR. Profiled with immunoSEQ multiplex PCR; TCRdb holds only in-frame clones, not every one. The repertoire consists of 140,000 to 150,000 clones, with over 75% occurring once and the leading ten covering about 1.7%. This clonotype was obtained from a man in his forties in good health and CMV-seronegative. The sample comprised PBMCs. The chain combines TRBV18 with TRBJ2-5; no firm D call. The tail of the sequence fits TRBJ2-7 better, so the J call may be wrong. As DNA, the CDR3 is TGTGCCAGCTCACCGAGCTCCTACGAGCAGTACTTC. Protein sequence: CASSPSSYEQYF.